The 8 T cell receptor beta chains below were found in one sample sequenced in a study of blood T cell repertoires in COVID-19. Assay used: immunoSEQ multiplex PCR; TCRdb lists only in-frame clones, some missing. Among about 46,000 clones listed, 88% were seen once. The sequenced material came from peripheral blood. The receptors come from a man in his fifties with active COVID-19.

The rearrangement joins TRBV18 to TRBJ1-5, with 7 bases matching TRBD1. Germline V CDR1 and CDR2: KGHSH, LQKENI. The junction had 5 bases not matched to a gene; V was cut back by 3 bases and J by 0 bases. The CDR3 is made up of 16 amino acids. CDR3 nucleotide sequence: TGTGCCAGCTCACCCGCCGGACAGGATAGCAATCAGCCCCAGCATTTT. This codes for CASSPAGQDSNQPQHF. The whole variable domain, remainder taken from reference TRBV18 and TRBJ1-5, is NAGVMQNPRHLVRRRGQEARLRCSPMKGHSHVYWYRQLPEEGLKFMVYLQKENIIDESGMPKERFSAEFPKEGPSILRIQQVVRGDSAAYFCASSPAGQDSNQPQHFGDGTRLSIL.

The rearrangement links TRBV6-2 or TRBV6-3 to TRBJ2-2; 11 nucleotides agree with TRBD1. The germline CDR1 and CDR2 sequences are MNHEY and SVGEGT. Unmatched junction bases numbered 7, after V lost 5 bases and J lost 5 bases. This CDR3 region has 16 residues. CDR3: CASSTRTGGLTGELFF. Written as DNA, the CDR3 is TGTGCCAGCAGTACCCGGACAGGGGGCCTGACCGGGGAGCTGTTTTTT.

This clone was picked up one time. The chain combines TRBV18 with TRBJ2-3; 11 nucleotides agree with TRBD2. The germline gives CDR1 KGHSH, CDR2 LQKENI. With 1 base clipped from V and 1 base from J, the junction kept 4 bases outside the gene matches. The CDR3 runs to 17 residues. The chain's CDR3 is CASSPLAGGSGTDTQYF. CDR3 DNA: TGTGCCAGCTCACCACTAGCGGGAGGGTCGGGCACAGATACGCAGTATTTT.

V and J are TRBV7-8 and TRBJ1-1; D gene uncertain. This CDR3 spans 14 amino acids. With 0 bases removed from V and 1 base from J, the gap between germline ends came to 6 bases. Germline CDR1 and CDR2: SGHVS and FQNEAQ. The CDR3 region is CASSLAKRNTEAFF. CDR3 DNA sequence: TGTGCCAGCAGCTTAGCCAAGAGGAACACTGAAGCTTTCTTT. Combining the CDR3 with reference TRBV7-8 and TRBJ1-1 gives the whole variable domain GAGVSQSPRYKVAKRGQDVALRCDPISGHVSLFWYQQALGQGPEFLTYFQNEAQLDKSGLPSDRFFAERPEGSVSTLKIQRTQQEDSAVYLCASSLAKRNTEAFFGQGTRLTVV.

V usage is TRBV4-1 and J usage is TRBJ2-6, with D possibly matching TRBD1 (5 bases). CDR3 length equals 15 residues. V was shortened by 4 bases and J by 1 base, with 8 bases between the two germline ends. CDR1 and CDR2 (germline): MGHRA, YSYEKL. CDR3 DNA sequence: TGCGCCAGCAGCCCGACAGCTTCTGGGGCCAACGTCCTGACTTTC. This codes for CASSPTASGANVLTF.

The J gene is TRBJ2-2, the V gene TRBV7-9; D is ambiguous. This CDR3 spans 13 amino acids. The V gene's germline CDR1 is SEHNR and CDR2 FQNEAQ (reference sequence). V was cut by 5 bases and J by 10 bases, with 14 bases left in between. The CDR3 DNA sequence: TGTGCCAGCAGCGCCCGACTGGGTTCGGAGCTGTTTTTT. It encodes CASSARLGSELFF.

The rearrangement uses TRBV2 and TRBJ1-4; D is undetermined. V was clipped by 5 bases and J by 8 bases, with 6 bases between them. The CDR3 runs 11 residues. Germline V gives CDR1 SNHLY, CDR2 FYNNEI. CDR3 in amino acids: CASSSVEKLFF. CDR3 DNA sequence: TGTGCCAGCAGTTCGGTGGAAAAACTGTTTTTT.

This rearrangement joins TRBV5-5 to TRBJ2-7; D is unresolved. CDR3 length equals 13 residues. CDR1 is SGHKS, CDR2 YYEKEE, per germline (reference sequence). The V end lost 3 bases, the J end lost 0 bases, and 7 bases lay between the germline ends. CDR3 amino acids: CASSSWSSYEQYF. The CDR3 coding sequence is TGTGCCAGCAGCTCATGGAGCTCCTACGAGCAGTACTTC.